This is a list of T cell receptor beta chains from one sample in a study of regulatory T cells in long-lasting Graves disease. TCRdb recomputed calls from the multiplex PCR reads with MiXCR, one row per CDR3 protein. The sample holds around 510,000 distinct CDR3 sequences, roughly 20% seen once. Sequenced here: peripheral blood mononuclear cells (PBMCs), sampled when the disease was refractory, from a patient treated with antithyroid drugs. The receptors originated from a female donor with Graves disease. Each CDR3 is given with its conserved first and last residue. The D gene is left open where the match is weak. Clone size, where shown, is once, few, many, or a class for clones that have expanded.

many TRBJ2-5 TRBV20-1 TRBD1 TGCAGTGCTAGTATAGGGGGCGTAGAGACCCAGTACTTC CSASIGGVETQYF
few TRBJ1-2 TRBV18 . TGTGCCAGCTCACCACCTAGCAGCTTCGACGGCTACACCTTC CASSPPSSFDGYTF
few TRBJ1-1 TRBV5-1 TRBD1 TGCGCCAGCAGCACAGGGGCCCCTGAAGCTTTCTTT CASSTGAPEAFF
many TRBJ2-7 TRBV7-2 . TGTGCCAGCAGCTTGGCGATACCCTACGAGCAGTACTTC CASSLAIPYEQYF
few TRBJ2-3 TRBV28 . TGTGCCAGCAGCTCTTCAGGTTTAACCACAGATACGCAGTATTTT CASSSSGLTTDTQYF
few TRBJ1-5 TRBV30 TRBD1 TGTGCCTGGGGGACAGGAGATAGCAATCAGCCCCAGCATTTT CAWGTGDSNQPQHF
. TRBJ1-1 TRBV7-9 . TGTGCCAGCAGCTTAGCGGGCAGCGCGAACACTGAAGCTTTCTTT CASSLAGSANTEAFF
. TRBJ1-5 TRBV7-3 TRBD1 TGTGCCAGCAGCAGATCCGGGACAGCTACCCTATCGGGCAATCAGCCCCAGCATTTT CASSRSGTATLSGNQPQHF
. TRBJ2-5 TRBV5-6 . TGTGCCAGCAGCCAAGCCGGGACCGCCCAAGAGACCCAGTACTTC CASSQAGTAQETQYF
. TRBJ2-2 TRBV6-1 TRBD2 TGTGCCACTCATAGGCCTAGCGGAATCACCGGGGAGCTGTTTTTT CATHRPSGITGELFF
. TRBJ2-1 TRBV13 TRBD2 TGTGCCAGCAGCATCCTAGCGGGAGAATTGGATGAGCAGTTCTTC CASSILAGELDEQFF
few TRBJ2-3 TRBV7-2 . TGTGCCAGCAAGGCGGGACGTGGAGGATTCACAGATACGCAGTATTTT CASKAGRGGFTDTQYF
. TRBJ1-1 TRBV29-1 TRBD1 TGCAGCGCAGTGACAGGGGGCTTCTTCACTGAAGCTTTCTTT CSAVTGGFFTEAFF
many TRBJ2-1 TRBV7-6 . TGTGCCAGCAGCTTAAAGTCAGCCGGGACCACCTACAATGAGCAGTTCTTC CASSLKSAGTTYNEQFF
. TRBJ1-2 TRBV9 TRBD1 TGTGCCAGCAGCGTATCAGGGGGGAGCTATGGCTACACCTTC CASSVSGGSYGYTF
. TRBJ1-2 TRBV7-8 . TGTGCCAGCAGCCCGATCCCCGGGACCGACTATGGCTACACCTTC CASSPIPGTDYGYTF
. TRBJ2-7 TRBV5-1 . TGCGCCAGACTCTCAGGGACCGAGCAGTACTTC CARLSGTEQYF
many TRBJ1-5 TRBV6-2/TRBV6-3 . TGTGCCAGCAGTTACTCACGGGGGGCGGGTCAGCCCCAGCATTTT CASSYSRGAGQPQHF
many TRBJ1-1 TRBV20-1 . TGCAGTGCAAGACTTAGAGGGGTGGAAGCTTTCTTT CSARLRGVEAFF
once TRBJ2-5 TRBV29-1 TRBD2 TGCAGCTCTCCGGGGGGAGAGACCCAGTACTTC CSSPGGETQYF
. TRBJ2-4 TRBV4-1 . TGCGCCAGCAGCCAAGCCGGGAAAGCCCTTAAGTACTTC CASSQAGKALKYF
. TRBJ2-1 TRBV14 . TGTGCCAGCAGCGGGCGGGCTCTGGAGCAGTTCTTT CASSGRALEQFF
few TRBJ1-2 TRBV12-3/TRBV12-4 TRBD1 TGTGCCAGCAGTTTCGGGACAGGGGTCTATGGCTACACCTTC CASSFGTGVYGYTF
once TRBJ2-7 TRBV6-5 TRBD2 TGTGCCAGCAGCCACTCGGGGCAACTAGCGGGAGGGCCGATGTACGAGCAGTACTTC CASSHSGQLAGGPMYEQYF
. TRBJ2-1 TRBV19 TRBD2 TGTGCCAGTAGCCCTAGGGGACTAGCGGTATACAATGAGCAGTTCTTC CASSPRGLAVYNEQFF
. TRBJ2-5 TRBV20-1 TRBD1 TGCAGTGCGAAAGGGGGCCCCGAGACCCAGTACTTC CSAKGGPETQYF
. TRBJ1-2 TRBV30 . TGTGCCTGGAGTCTAAGGACTTATGGCTACACCTTC CAWSLRTYGYTF
few TRBJ2-2 TRBV2 TRBD2 TGTGCCAGCAGTTCGTGGACTAGCGGGTCGAACACCGGGGAGCTGTTTTTT CASSSWTSGSNTGELFF
many TRBJ2-7 TRBV10-3 TRBD2 TGTGCCATCAGAAATGGGTCTAGCGGGGCCTACGAGCAGTACTTC CAIRNGSSGAYEQYF
. TRBJ2-7 TRBV27 . TGTGCCAGCAGTTCCTTGACTAACTCCTACGAGCAGTACTTC CASSSLTNSYEQYF
many TRBJ2-5 TRBV12-3/TRBV12-4 TRBD1 TGTGCCAGCAGACACAGGGGAATCCAAGAGACCCAGTACTTC CASRHRGIQETQYF
. TRBJ2-6 TRBV15 . TGTGCCACCAGCAGAGATCTCGGGGCCAACGTCCTGACTTTC CATSRDLGANVLTF
. TRBJ2-3 TRBV20-1 . TGCAGTGCTAGACCACCGGGCCTCACAGATACGCAGTATTTT CSARPPGLTDTQYF
few TRBJ2-7 TRBV9 . TGTGCCAGCGGCTCCGGCTCCTACGAGCAGTACTTC CASGSGSYEQYF
many TRBJ1-1 TRBV30 . TGTGCCTGGATAGGTGCTGAAGCTTTCTTT CAWIGAEAFF
. TRBJ1-1 TRBV10-3 . TGTGCCATCAGCGAAACTTCCGAGACAGGCTCCCGGGAAGCTTTCTTT CAISETSETGSREAFF
many TRBJ2-5 TRBV7-9 . TGTGCCAGCAGCCTAGGGACTTCGCCTTCCCGAACGCAAGAGACCCAGTACTTC CASSLGTSPSRTQETQYF
. TRBJ2-7 TRBV9 . TGTGCCAGCACCAGGAGTGGACGGAGCTACGAGCAGTACTTC CASTRSGRSYEQYF
many TRBJ2-7 TRBV6-1 . TGTGCCAGCAGTGAAATGAGAGAGCAGTACTTC CASSEMREQYF
few TRBJ1-1 TRBV7-9 TRBD1 TGTGCCAGCAGCTCCCCAGACAGGGGGCACACTGAAGCTTTCTTT CASSSPDRGHTEAFF
. TRBJ1-2 TRBV15 . TGTGCCACCAGCAGATCGCCGGGACGCCTCTATGGCTACACCTTC CATSRSPGRLYGYTF
few TRBJ2-7 TRBV6-2/TRBV6-3 . TGTGCCAGCAGTTACTCCGCGGCAGGGAACTCCTACGAGCAGTACTTC CASSYSAAGNSYEQYF
many TRBJ2-2 TRBV5-1 TRBD1 TGCGCCACTTCCGGACAGGACGGGACCGGGGAGCTGTTTTTT CATSGQDGTGELFF
few TRBJ1-1 TRBV6-1 . TGTGCCAGCAGTGAATTTACTGAAGCTTTCTTT CASSEFTEAFF
. TRBJ2-7 TRBV20-1 . TGCAGTGCCACGTCTAGGGTCGACTTCTACGAGCAGTACTTC CSATSRVDFYEQYF
many TRBJ1-6 TRBV7-9 TRBD1 TGTGCCAGCAGCGTATCGGGACAGGGGAATTCACCCCTCCACTTT CASSVSGQGNSPLHF
. TRBJ2-2 TRBV4-1 . TGCGCCAGCAGCCAAGGAAACAGGGCCGGGGAGCTGTTTTTT CASSQGNRAGELFF
. TRBJ2-2 TRBV10-3 . TGTGCCATCAGAAGGGGACTGGGGGACACCGGGGAGCTGTTTTTT CAIRRGLGDTGELFF
. TRBJ2-1 TRBV6-1 . TGTGCCAGCAGTAAAACAGGGAGCTCCTACAATGAGCAGTTCTTC CASSKTGSSYNEQFF
. TRBJ2-1 TRBV7-2 TRBD2 TGTGCCAGCAGCTTTAGGACTAGCGGGAGCGATGAGCAGTTCTTC CASSFRTSGSDEQFF
. TRBJ1-2 TRBV9 TRBD1 TGTGCCAGCAGCGCAACCGGGACAGGGGGTTTAGGCTACACCTTC CASSATGTGGLGYTF